This T cell receptor (beta chain) was identified in a study of T cells in localized non-small cell lung cancer. Germline V CDR1 and CDR2: MDHEN, SYDVKM. V lost 4 bases and J lost 1, with 11 bases in between. The CDR3 extends over 15 amino acids. The table came from immunoSEQ multiplex PCR; TCRdb's copy has only in-frame clones and leaves some out. The sample contains tens of thousands of clones, 90% of which appear only once. The material sequenced was peripheral blood, taken before any cancer treatment. The TCR originated in a woman aged 40 to 75 with stage I lung adenocarcinoma. The chain joins TRBV28 to TRBJ1-5, with D perhaps TRBD1 (5 bases). As DNA, the CDR3 is TGTGCCAGCAGTTCGCTTGGGGGGAGCAATCAGCCCCAGCATTTT. Amino acids: CASSSLGGSNQPQHF.